This TCR beta chain was recorded in a study of human T cells and chemical hapten exposure. General study points: Patch test score rose with PT1 expanded TCR count, significant at thresholds 8, 16 and 32, not 4.

Time point indicated: patch test 3, about 24 weeks after DPC sensitization. Sample treatment: therapeutic diphenylcyclopropenone sensitization with weekly scalp DPC. Patch tests were applied only after blood draws. This CDR3 region has 14 residues. Germline CDR1 reads SGDLS; CDR2 reads YYNGEE. Trimming removed 5 bases at V and 1 base at J, with 9 bases between. TCRdb re-called the RACE reads through MiXCR, storing one row per CDR3 protein. The table lists about 190,000 distinct CDR3 sequences, around 25% of them singletons, with roughly 2.4% in the top ten. Turning to this clonotype: Its antigen is undetermined.

The starting material was whole blood, obtained in connection with sensitization to the hapten diphenylcyclopropenone (DPC). The chain employs TRBV9 and TRBJ2-2, with D possibly TRBD1 on 5 matching bases. This sequence originates from a woman in her 40s with alopecia areata. Some clones in this sample may be carry-over from other donors' samples. The CDR3 coding sequence is TGTGCCAGCAGGCGAGGACAGAACACCGGGGAGCTGTTTTTT. This codes for CASRRGQNTGELFF.